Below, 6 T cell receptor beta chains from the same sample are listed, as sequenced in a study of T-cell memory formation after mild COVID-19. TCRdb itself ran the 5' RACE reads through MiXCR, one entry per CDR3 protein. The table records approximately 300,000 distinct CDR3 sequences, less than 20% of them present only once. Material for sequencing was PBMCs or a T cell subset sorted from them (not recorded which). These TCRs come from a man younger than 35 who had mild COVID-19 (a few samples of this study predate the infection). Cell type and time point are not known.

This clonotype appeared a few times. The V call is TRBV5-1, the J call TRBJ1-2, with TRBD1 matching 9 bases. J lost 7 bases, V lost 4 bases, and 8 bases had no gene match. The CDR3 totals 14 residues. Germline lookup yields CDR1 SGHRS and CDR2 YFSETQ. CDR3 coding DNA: TGCGCCAGCAGCGTGAACCGGGACAGGGTTGGCTACACCTTC. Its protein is CASSVNRDRVGYTF.

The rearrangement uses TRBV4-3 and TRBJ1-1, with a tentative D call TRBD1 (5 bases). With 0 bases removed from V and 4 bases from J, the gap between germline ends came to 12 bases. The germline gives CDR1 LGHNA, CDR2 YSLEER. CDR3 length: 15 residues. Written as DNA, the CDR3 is TGCGCCAGCAGCCAAGATCGGGGGGTGAGCACTGAAGCTTTCTTT. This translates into CASSQDRGVSTEAFF.

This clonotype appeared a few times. The CDR3 nucleotides read TGCAGTGCTAGAAGGAGACAGGGTGGTTCACCCCTCCACTTT. Translating gives CSARRRQGGSPLHF. The chain joins TRBV20-1 to TRBJ1-6; 7 bases map to TRBD1. This CDR3 has 14 residues. The germline V gene encodes CDR1 DFQATT and CDR2 SNEGSKA (reference sequence). After removal of 2 bases from V and 9 bases from J, the junction contained 7 bases not matched to a gene.

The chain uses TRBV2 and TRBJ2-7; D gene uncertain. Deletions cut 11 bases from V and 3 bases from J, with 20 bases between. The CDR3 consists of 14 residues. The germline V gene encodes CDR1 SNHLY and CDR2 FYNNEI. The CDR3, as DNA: TGTGCCGGACGAGATACGTGGTTAGGCTACGAGCAGTACTTC. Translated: CAGRDTWLGYEQYF.

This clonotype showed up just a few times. The CDR3, as DNA: TGTGCCAGCAGTTACGACAGCTCTGGGGCCAACGTCCTGACTTTC. The encoded protein is CASSYDSSGANVLTF. The chain has TRBV6-5 and TRBJ2-6, with D possibly matching TRBD1 (5 bases). Per germline, CDR1 MNHEY and CDR2 SVGAGI. The CDR3 sequence is 15 residues long. V gave up 2 bases and J gave up 0 bases, with 5 bases separating them.

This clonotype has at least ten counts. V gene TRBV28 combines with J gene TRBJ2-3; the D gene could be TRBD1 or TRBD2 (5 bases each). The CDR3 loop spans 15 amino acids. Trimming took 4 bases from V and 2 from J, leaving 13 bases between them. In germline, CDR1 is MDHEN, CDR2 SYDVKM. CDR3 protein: CASSYRDGNTDTQYF. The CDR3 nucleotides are TGTGCCAGCAGTTACCGGGACGGCAACACAGATACGCAGTATTTT.